This T cell receptor beta chain is drawn from a study of T cell changes during pregnancy in multiple sclerosis. The method was immunoSEQ multiplex PCR; TCRdb's version includes in-frame clones alone and lacks a portion of them. The top ten clones hold 6.5% to 8.5% of a sample with almost 20,000 clones, 88% of them seen once. Germline values: CDR1 MNHEY, CDR2 SVGAGI. V was pared by 5 bases and J by 8 bases, with 13 bases of the junction left unmatched. CDR3 length: 15 amino acids. By share, this clone counts as medium-sized. The V gene is TRBV6-5, the J gene TRBJ1-2, with 8 bases lining up with TRBD1. Sequenced here: CD8+ T cells from peripheral blood mononuclear cells, sampled in the third trimester of pregnancy. The sequence was obtained from a female donor in good health, enrolled as a control in a pregnancy study. This chain's CDR3 is CASSTRTGRAKGYTF. The CDR3 bases are TGTGCCAGCAGTACCCGGACAGGGAGGGCCAAAGGCTACACCTTC.